Sequencing of this T cell receptor (beta chain) was carried out in a study of T-cell reconstitution after alpha-beta-depleted transplantation in children. Findings and limits, study-wide: Surviving recipient T cells and thymic progenitors accounted for the high day-60 TCRbeta diversity observed in some patients. The study reportedly traced alpha-beta T cells about two months after transplant to several hundred expanded graft clones. Newly produced T cells mostly accounted for T-cell counts and diversity one year post-transplant.

At least ten counts were recorded for this clonotype. Its target is unknown. The germline CDR1 and CDR2 sequences are SGHNT and YENEEA. Germline trimming cut 5 bases from V and 3 bases from J; bases unmatched to any gene: 6. The CDR3 loop spans 15 amino acids. Molecular barcoding with unique molecular identifiers was used for the TCRbeta library. Using its own MiXCR run on the PCR reads, TCRdb lists one record per CDR3 protein. The data show hundreds of thousands of distinct CDR3 sequences, 15% to 20% seen once. This clonotype was obtained from a male patient under 18 who had a stem cell transplant for acute lymphoblastic leukemia, so the T cells may come from the graft donor. V gene TRBV11-3 combines with J gene TRBJ2-1; TRBD2 matches at 8 bases. The material was PBMCs, mostly from graft donor cells, obtained 360 days after TCRalphabeta/CD19-depleted stem cell transplant. CDR3 bases: TGTGCCAGCAGCCAAAGGCTAGCGGGCTACAATGAGCAGTTCTTC. Translating it yields CASSQRLAGYNEQFF.